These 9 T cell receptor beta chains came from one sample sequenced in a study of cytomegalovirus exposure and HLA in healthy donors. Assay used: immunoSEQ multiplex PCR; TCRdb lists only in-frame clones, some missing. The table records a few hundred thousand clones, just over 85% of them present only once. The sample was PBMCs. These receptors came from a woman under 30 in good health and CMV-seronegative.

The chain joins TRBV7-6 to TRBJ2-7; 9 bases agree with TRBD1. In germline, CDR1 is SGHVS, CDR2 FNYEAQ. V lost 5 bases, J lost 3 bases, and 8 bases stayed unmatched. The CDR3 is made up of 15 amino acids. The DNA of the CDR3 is TGTGCCAGCAGCCGATCGACAGGGGGTATCTACGAGCAGTACTTC. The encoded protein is CASSRSTGGIYEQYF. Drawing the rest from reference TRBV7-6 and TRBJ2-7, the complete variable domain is GAGVSQSPRYKVTKRGQDVALRCDPISGHVSLYWYRQALGQGPEFLTYFNYEAQQDKSGLPNDRFSAERPEGSISTLTIQRTEQRDSAMYRCASSRSTGGIYEQYFGPGTRLTVT.

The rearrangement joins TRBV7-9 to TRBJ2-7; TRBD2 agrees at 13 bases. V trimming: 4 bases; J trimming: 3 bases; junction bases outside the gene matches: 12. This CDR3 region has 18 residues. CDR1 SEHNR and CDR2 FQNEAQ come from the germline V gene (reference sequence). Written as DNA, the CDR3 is TGTGCCAGCAGCTCCCCGACTAGCGGGAGGATGGGGGTCTACGAGCAGTACTTC. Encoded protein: CASSSPTSGRMGVYEQYF.

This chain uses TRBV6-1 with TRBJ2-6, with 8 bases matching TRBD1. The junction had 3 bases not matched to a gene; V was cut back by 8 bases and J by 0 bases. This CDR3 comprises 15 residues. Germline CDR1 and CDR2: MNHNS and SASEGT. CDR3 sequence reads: CASSDRGSGANVLTF. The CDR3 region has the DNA TGTGCCAGCTCAGACAGGGGCTCTGGGGCCAACGTCCTGACTTTC.

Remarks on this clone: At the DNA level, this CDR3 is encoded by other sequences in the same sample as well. The CDR3 DNA reads as TGTGCCAGCAATCGGGGGTTGAACACTGAAGCTTTCTTT. Residues: CASNRGLNTEAFF. This rearrangement joins TRBV2 to TRBJ1-1, with a possible D match to TRBD1 (5 bases). Germline assignment: CDR1 SNHLY and CDR2 FYNNEI. The CDR3 has 13 residues. The V end was cut by 7 bases, the J end by 0 bases, with 9 bases between.

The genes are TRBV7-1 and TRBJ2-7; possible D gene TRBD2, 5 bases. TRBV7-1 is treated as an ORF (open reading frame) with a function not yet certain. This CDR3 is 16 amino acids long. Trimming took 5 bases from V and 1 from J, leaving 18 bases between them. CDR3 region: CASSVGLFPKSYEQYF. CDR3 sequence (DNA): TGTGCCAGCAGCGTCGGACTGTTTCCGAAGTCCTACGAGCAGTACTTC.

In DNA, the CDR3 is TGTGCCAGCTCGGCGACTAGCGTCGGAACCGGGGAGCTGTTTTTT. It specifies CASSATSVGTGELFF. This chain uses TRBV18 with TRBJ2-2; TRBD2 agrees at 8 bases. J was trimmed by 5 bases and V by 6 bases; bases with no gene match: 8. This CDR3 is 15 amino acids long. Germline CDR1 and CDR2: KGHSH and LQKENI.

Written as DNA, the CDR3 is TGTGCCAGCAGCCTTGGACAGGGGGCGGCCGAGCAGTACTTC. Translated, it gives CASSLGQGAAEQYF. The V gene is TRBV13, the J gene TRBJ2-7; 11 bases are shared with TRBD1. Trimming took 5 bases from V and 6 from J; bases not matched to a gene: 6. CDR3 length: 14 residues. Germline V lookup: CDR1 PRHDT, CDR2 FYEKMQ (reference sequence).

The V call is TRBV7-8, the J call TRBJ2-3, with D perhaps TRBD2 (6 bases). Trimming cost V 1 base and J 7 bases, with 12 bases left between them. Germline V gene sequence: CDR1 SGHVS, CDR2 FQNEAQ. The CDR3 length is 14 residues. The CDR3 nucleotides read TGTGCCAGCAGCTTAGTACTTGGAGGGAATACGCAGTATTTT. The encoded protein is CASSLVLGGNTQYF.

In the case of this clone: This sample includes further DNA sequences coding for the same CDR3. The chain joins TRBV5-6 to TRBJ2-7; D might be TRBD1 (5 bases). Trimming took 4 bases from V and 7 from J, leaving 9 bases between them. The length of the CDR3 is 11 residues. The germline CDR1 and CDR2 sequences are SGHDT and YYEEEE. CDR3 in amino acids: CASSLGQEQYF. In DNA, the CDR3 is TGTGCCAGCAGCCTCGGACAAGAGCAGTACTTC.